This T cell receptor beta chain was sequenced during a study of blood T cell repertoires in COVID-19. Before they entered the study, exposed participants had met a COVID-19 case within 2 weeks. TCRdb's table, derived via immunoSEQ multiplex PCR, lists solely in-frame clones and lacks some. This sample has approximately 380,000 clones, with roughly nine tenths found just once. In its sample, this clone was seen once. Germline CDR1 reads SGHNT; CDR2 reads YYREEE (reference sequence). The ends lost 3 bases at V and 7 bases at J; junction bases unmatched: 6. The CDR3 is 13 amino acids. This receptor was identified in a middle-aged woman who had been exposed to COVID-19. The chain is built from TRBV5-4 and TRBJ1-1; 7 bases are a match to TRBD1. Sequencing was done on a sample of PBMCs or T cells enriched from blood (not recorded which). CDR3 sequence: CASSSPGTDEAFF. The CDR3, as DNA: TGTGCCAGCAGCTCCCCCGGGACAGATGAAGCTTTCTTT.